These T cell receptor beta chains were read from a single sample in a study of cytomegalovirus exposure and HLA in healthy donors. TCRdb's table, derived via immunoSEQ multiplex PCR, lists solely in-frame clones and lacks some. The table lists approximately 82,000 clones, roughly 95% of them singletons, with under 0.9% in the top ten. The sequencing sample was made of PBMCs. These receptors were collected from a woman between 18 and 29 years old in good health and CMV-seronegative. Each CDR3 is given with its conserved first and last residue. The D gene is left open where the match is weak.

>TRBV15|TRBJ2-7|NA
CATSRDAGGLSSYEQYF
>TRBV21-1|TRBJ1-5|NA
CASSTHRGRVDQPQHF
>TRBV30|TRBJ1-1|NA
CAWSPRRTEAFF
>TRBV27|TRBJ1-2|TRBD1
CASSKLSDRVYGYTF
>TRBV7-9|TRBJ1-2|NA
CASSFDTGYTF
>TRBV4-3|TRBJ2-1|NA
CASSQDPPRVGGSYNEQFF
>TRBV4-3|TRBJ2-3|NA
CASSQDHRVGDTQYF
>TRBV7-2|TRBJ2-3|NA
CASSRDLPSTDTQYF
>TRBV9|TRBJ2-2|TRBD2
CASSVDSGVRTGELFF
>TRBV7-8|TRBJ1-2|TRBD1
CASSLRGPTVLSYTF
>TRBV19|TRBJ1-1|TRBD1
CASSTGTGVYTEAFF
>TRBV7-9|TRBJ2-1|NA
CASSFPTLSSYNEQFF
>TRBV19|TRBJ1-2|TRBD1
CASSRQGNYGYTF
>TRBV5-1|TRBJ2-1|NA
CASSLEGRVNEQFF
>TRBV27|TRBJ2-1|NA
CASSSARVLGLNNEQFF
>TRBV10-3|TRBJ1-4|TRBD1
CAISGTPGGSEKLFF
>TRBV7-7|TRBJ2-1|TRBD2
CASSLGTSGAGEQFF
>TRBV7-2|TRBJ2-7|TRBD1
CASSFTGGDYEQYF
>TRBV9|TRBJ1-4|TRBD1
CASGGQGVNEKLFF
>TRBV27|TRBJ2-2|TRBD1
CASSLFQGARGELFF
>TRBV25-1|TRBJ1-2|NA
CASSARARGSYGYTF
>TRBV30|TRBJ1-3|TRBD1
CAWSVQGRNTIYF
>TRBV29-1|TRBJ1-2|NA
CSVEQGGGYGYTF
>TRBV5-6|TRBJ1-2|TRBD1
CASSEITGGYGYTF
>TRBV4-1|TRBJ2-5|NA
CASSQGAGKGTQYF
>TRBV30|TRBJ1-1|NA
CAWSGRVLNTEAFF
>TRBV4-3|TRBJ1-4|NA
CASSQGGGATNEKLFF
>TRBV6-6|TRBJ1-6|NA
CASSYSNRDINSPLHF
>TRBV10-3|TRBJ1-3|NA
CAIGQGNSGNTIYF
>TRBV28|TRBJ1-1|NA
CASSSPVGAENDEAFF
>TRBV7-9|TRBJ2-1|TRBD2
CAIREEDYNEQFF
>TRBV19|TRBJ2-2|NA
CASTLDSGQLITGELFF
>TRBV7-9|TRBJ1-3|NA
CASSLWGVSGNTIYF
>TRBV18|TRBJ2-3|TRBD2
CASTELAGGTDTQYF
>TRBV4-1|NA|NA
CASSQDTRGYDYEQYF
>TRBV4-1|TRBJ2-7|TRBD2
CASSQKTSGSYEQYF
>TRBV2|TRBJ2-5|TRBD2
CASRILAGGQETQYF
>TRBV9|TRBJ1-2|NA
CASSVGAEWSYGYTF
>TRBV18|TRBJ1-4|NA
CASSGLDEEKLFF
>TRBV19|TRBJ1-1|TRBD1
CATTGTGIGWPTEAFF
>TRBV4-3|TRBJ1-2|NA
CASSQEWLLGQNYGYTF
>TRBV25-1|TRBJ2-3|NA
CASSDPRLTDTQYF
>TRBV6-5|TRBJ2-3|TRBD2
CASSSPGLGTDTQYF
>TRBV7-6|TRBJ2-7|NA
CASSLVQNEQYF
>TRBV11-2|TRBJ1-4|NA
CASSLDSDTLYEKLFF
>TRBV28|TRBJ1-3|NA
CASSLGTFPSSGNTIYF
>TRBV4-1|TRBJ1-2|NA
CASSHDLAGVYGYTF
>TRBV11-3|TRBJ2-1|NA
CASSLEQGSEQFF
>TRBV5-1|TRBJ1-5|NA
CASSLDQGNNQPQHF
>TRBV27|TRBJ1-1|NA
CASSSNPWAMNTEAFF
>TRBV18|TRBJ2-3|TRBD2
CASSPPGLAVGDTQYF
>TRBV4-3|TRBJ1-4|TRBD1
CASSHSDREGKKLFF
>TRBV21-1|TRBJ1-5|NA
CASSKERGQEPQHF
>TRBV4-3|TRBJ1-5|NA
CASSQDRTGVGQPQHF
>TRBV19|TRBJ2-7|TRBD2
CASSIRTSGHRYF